A single sample is the source of the 17 T cell receptor beta chains below, sequenced in a study of OX40 agonist ivuxolimab in advanced cancers. Method: immunoSEQ multiplex PCR; TCRdb's copy keeps in-frame clones and lacks some. The top ten clones hold roughly 3.4% of a sample with 38,000 or so clones, about 87% of them seen once. Material: CD4+ or CD8+ T cells sorted from blood, obtained in a trial of the OX40 agonist ivuxolimab. The origin of the receptors is an adult with an advanced solid tumor such as melanoma, head and neck, liver or kidney cancer.

The chain links TRBV6-5 to TRBJ1-1; TRBD1 agrees at 7 bases. The ends lost 6 bases at V and 2 bases at J; junction bases unmatched: 9. Germline loops: CDR1 MNHEY, CDR2 SVGAGI. The CDR3 length is 15 residues. The CDR3 spells CASSPRGGQNTEAFF. In nucleotides, the CDR3 is TGTGCCAGCAGCCCCAGGGGGGGGCAAAACACTGAAGCTTTCTTT.

The CDR3 loop is CASSESNSNQPQHF. DNA for the CDR3: TGTGCCAGCAGTGAATCTAATAGCAATCAGCCCCAGCATTTT. The chain has TRBV6-5 and TRBJ1-5; D gene uncertain. This CDR3 comprises 14 residues. V dropped 5 bases and J dropped 0 bases, with 8 bases sitting between them. Germline CDR1 is MNHEY and CDR2 is SVGAGI.

The J gene is TRBJ2-3, the V gene TRBV2; the D gene is possibly TRBD2 (6 bases). Germline V gene lookup returns CDR1 SNHLY and CDR2 FYNNEI. The CDR3 is 16 amino acids. The V and J ends lost 4 bases and 3 bases respectively, with 17 bases between them. The CDR3 region is CASSGSSGRGTDTQYF. The CDR3, as DNA: TGTGCCAGCAGTGGGAGTAGCGGTAGAGGTACAGATACGCAGTATTTT.

This chain links TRBV7-9 with TRBJ1-1; 9 nucleotides line up with TRBD1. Trimming took 4 bases from V and 8 from J; bases not matched to a gene: 11. The CDR3 has 15 residues. Germline CDR1 is SEHNR and CDR2 is FQNEAQ (reference sequence). CDR3 residues: CASSSTGTGRREAFF. CDR3 sequence (DNA): TGTGCCAGCAGCTCCACCGGGACAGGGCGGCGGGAAGCTTTCTTT.

This sequence joins TRBV10-3 and TRBJ2-7, with 9 bases matching TRBD1. CDR3 length: 16 amino acids. The V gene end was trimmed by 6 bases and the J gene end by 3 bases; junction bases not matched to a gene: 12. Germline CDR1 and CDR2: ENHRY and SYGVKD. The CDR3 sequence is CAIRGTGRTVGYEQYF. The CDR3 DNA reads as TGTGCCATCAGGGGGACAGGGAGAACGGTAGGCTACGAGCAGTACTTC.

This clone was picked up one time. The gene calls are TRBV2 and TRBJ2-2; D perhaps matches TRBD1 (5 bases). This CDR3 region has 14 residues. Trimming cost V 5 bases and J 7 bases, with 14 bases left between them. Germline V gene lookup returns CDR1 SNHLY and CDR2 FYNNEI. The CDR3 DNA sequence: TGTGCCAGCAGTCGTACTCTAGGGGACGGGGAGCTGTTTTTT. This gives the protein CASSRTLGDGELFF.

This chain uses TRBV20-1 with TRBJ2-7; D gene ambiguous. The CDR3 contains 11 residues. Deletions cut 7 bases from V and 0 bases from J, with 7 bases between. Germline lookup yields CDR1 DFQATT and CDR2 SNEGSKA (reference sequence). The CDR3: CSGRGSYEQYF. Here the CDR3 DNA reads TGCAGTGGACGAGGCTCCTACGAGCAGTACTTC.

The genes are TRBV7-2 and TRBJ2-1, with D perhaps given as TRBD1 or TRBD2 (5 bases each). This CDR3 has 15 amino acids. With 4 bases removed from V and 8 bases from J, the gap between germline ends came to 18 bases. CDR1 and CDR2 (germline): SGHTA, FQGNSA. CDR3 sequence: CASSSSGTLGDEQFF. The CDR3 region has the DNA TGTGCCAGCAGCTCCTCCGGGACCCTGGGCGATGAGCAGTTCTTC.

The chain couples TRBV18 to TRBJ2-5; 10 positions match TRBD1. CDR1 KGHSH and CDR2 LQKENI come from the germline V gene. The CDR3 contains 15 residues. V shed 4 bases and J 2 bases; nucleotides not matched to a gene: 4. The CDR3 bases are TGTGCCAGCTCACTTGGGACAGGGGCTCAAGAGACCCAGTACTTC. The encoded protein is CASSLGTGAQETQYF.

J is TRBJ2-7 and V is TRBV6-1; D not certain. The CDR3 has 13 amino acids. The germline V and J ends were trimmed by 5 bases and 3 bases, with 11 bases remaining between them. Germline V gives CDR1 MNHNS, CDR2 SASEGT. CDR3 in amino acids: CASSNSRFYEQYF. CDR3 coding DNA: TGTGCCAGCAGTAACAGCCGATTCTACGAGCAGTACTTC.

In this sample, this clone turned up once. The chain links TRBV7-2 to TRBJ2-5; unclear D gene. Germline lookup yields CDR1 SGHTA and CDR2 FQGNSA. V gave up 1 base and J gave up 5 bases, with 11 bases separating them. This CDR3 has 14 amino acids. CDR3 nucleotide sequence: TGTGCCAGCAGCTTAGGCGGCCGAGCGGAGACCCAGTACTTC. Its protein is CASSLGGRAETQYF. Full variable domain (rest looked up from reference TRBV7-2 and TRBJ2-5): GAGVSQSPSNKVTEKGKDVELRCDPISGHTALYWYRQSLGQGLEFLIYFQGNSAPDKSGLPSDRFSAERTGGSVSTLTIQRTQQEDSAVYLCASSLGGRAETQYFGPGTRLLVL.

The chain combines TRBV28 with TRBJ1-5; D unclear. This CDR3 is 13 amino acids long. Germline V CDR1 and CDR2: MDHEN, SYDVKM. The ends were cut back, 2 bases at V and 8 bases at J, with 10 bases in the middle. CDR3 in DNA: TGTGCCAGCAGTTTAGTACCGGTTAAGCCCCAGCATTTT. Its translation: CASSLVPVKPQHF.

The chain carries TRBV11-1 and TRBJ1-1; D remains ambiguous. The germline V gene encodes CDR1 SGHAT and CDR2 FQDESV (reference sequence). V lost 6 bases and J lost 4, with 12 bases in between. The CDR3 has 13 amino acids. Here the CDR3 reads CASSRAPSTEAFF. In DNA, the CDR3 is TGTGCCAGCAGTCGAGCTCCGAGCACTGAAGCTTTCTTT.

V usage is TRBV28 and J usage is TRBJ2-7; D uncertain. With 8 bases removed from V and 3 bases from J, the gap between germline ends came to 8 bases. The germline CDR1 and CDR2 sequences are MDHEN and SYDVKM. This CDR3 contains 11 residues. In DNA form, the CDR3 reads TGTGCCAGCGGCCAGCGCTACGAGCAGTACTTC. Translated: CASGQRYEQYF.

This chain uses TRBV5-1 with TRBJ1-1, with 8 positions matching TRBD1. This CDR3 is 13 amino acids long. Trimming cost V 1 base and J 7 bases; bases outside gene matches: 3. Germline values: CDR1 SGHRS, CDR2 YFSETQ. CDR3 in amino acids: CASSLNRGNEAFF. In DNA, the CDR3 is TGCGCCAGCAGCTTGAACAGGGGGAATGAAGCTTTCTTT.

The chain links TRBV28 to TRBJ1-5; D uncertain. Germline-derived CDR1 and CDR2 are MDHEN and SYDVKM. With 6 bases removed from V and 13 bases from J, the gap between germline ends came to 16 bases. CDR3 length: 12 residues. The CDR3 DNA is TGTGCCAGCAGCCCCATCCGATCGATACAGCATTTT. As protein: CASSPIRSIQHF.

The chain links TRBV18 to TRBJ2-5; 7 nucleotides line up with TRBD2. The CDR3 is 15 amino acids. Trimming took 3 bases from V and 7 from J; bases not matched to a gene: 11. Looked up from germline, CDR1 is KGHSH and CDR2 is LQKENI. CDR3 DNA: TGTGCCAGCTCACCTGGCGGGAGCGCCCAGGGGACCCAGTACTTC. Residues: CASSPGGSAQGTQYF.